This TCR beta chain is drawn from a study of beta chain features in type 1 diabetes (dated by TCRdb to the late 2010s). For the study in its entirety: Patients and healthy donors did not differ in mean age, gender distribution, total cell number or subset yield. Naive and central memory subsets were obtained from all 30 or so donors, but regulatory and stem cell-like memory subsets were isolated from only 8 patients and roughly 8 healthy donors. The study compared the TCRB repertoires of sorted circulating CD4+ T cell subsets in recently diagnosed type 1 diabetes patients with those in matched healthy donors. A total of about 100,000,000 sorted cells were examined across all samples, and RNA yield correlated strongly with the number of cells per subset.

Comment on this clone: Its binding antigen is unknown. Per-base qualities were not stored, and no clone one base away is much larger.

As encoded in the germline V gene, CDR1 is SGHVS while CDR2 is FNYEAQ. The CDR3 numbers 15 residues from cysteine through phenylalanine. The entry retains the CDR3 DNA only, 45 bases that are in frame from base 1. At the junction V is shortened by 5 bases and J by 5 bases; bases outside the gene matches: 5. From each donor, a single peripheral blood sample of about 100 mL on average was drawn into heparinised tubes. Naive, central memory, regulatory and stem cell-like memory CD4+ T cells were sorted on a BD FACSAria II using a panel including CD45RO, CCR7, CD25, CD127, CD95 and CD27. Purity was above 95% for every sorted population. PBMCs were isolated immediately by Lymphoprep density gradient centrifugation and stained directly without culture. To minimize batch effects, samples were stained and sorted in pairs, one healthy donor with one patient per experiment. Summary of the overall study and its limitations: Naive, central memory and regulatory TCRB repertoires appeared more similar among patients than among healthy donors. Only small numbers of individuals were included in the HLA sub-analyses, which left unresolved whether HLA type had any influence on TCRB rearrangement. Type 1 diabetes patients showed a moderate but significant shortening of TCRB CDR3 length in all four CD4+ subsets. Because cDNA was sequenced instead of genomic DNA, activated cells with high expression could be over-represented, although the groups did not differ in activation or CD3 levels. At VDJ recombination sites, type 1 diabetes patients had fewer insertions and more deleted nucleotides, which implies abnormalities in thymic rearrangement. Shorter templates might have been favored by PCR, but patient and control samples were amplified and corrected together, so both groups would have been affected equally by any skew.

All of the isolated RNA was reverse transcribed with the High Capacity cDNA Reverse Transcription Kit, so expressed TCRB transcripts were sequenced. Deep immunoSEQ sequencing was applied to naive, central memory and regulatory T cell samples, giving an average of about 3.6 million total reads per sample. Sorted cells were lysed in RLT buffer and RNA was extracted with DNase-treated RNeasy Micro or Mini kits, depending on cell number. To prevent cross-contamination, every cell subset was processed on its own, while patient and healthy donor samples were processed together. TCRB sequences were amplified from cDNA with the immunoSEQ multiplex PCR, producing 87-bp fragments spanning the CDR3 region. Sequencing of the amplicons was performed on the Illumina HiSeq platform. On the authors' methods: Synthetic template baselines were used to correct PCR bias computationally, reads within Hamming distance 2 were collapsed together, and singletons that could not be merged were discarded. Reads were aligned to IMGT to assign V, D and J genes, CDR3 length, and insertions or deletions at six rearrangement sites. Clonotype counts were normalized to sorted cell number within each subset before computing true diversity and Gini coefficients with the tcR R package. Repertoire sharing was quantified using the overlap coefficient calculated on TCRB nucleotide sequences. In TCRdb, the immuneACCESS table is reduced to in-frame sequences with V and J assigned. These tables do not hold every clone; where another copy was compared, an unresolved V gene accounts for under half, and the others remain unexplained. V and J calls plus clone size are reproduced from that table; the DNA served to infer D and trimming. The sample contains 240,000 or so clones, 25% to 35% of them found a single time. Roughly 4% of the sample is taken by the ten largest.

Recombination joined TRBV7-6 with TRBJ2-7; 14 junctional bases match TRBD2. This receptor was taken from a young man in good health. Sequencing input: central memory CD4+ T cells from blood. The CDR3 protein: CASSLGTSGSHEQYF. The bases are TGTGCCAGCAGCCTTGGGACTAGCGGGAGTCACGAGCAGTACTTC.